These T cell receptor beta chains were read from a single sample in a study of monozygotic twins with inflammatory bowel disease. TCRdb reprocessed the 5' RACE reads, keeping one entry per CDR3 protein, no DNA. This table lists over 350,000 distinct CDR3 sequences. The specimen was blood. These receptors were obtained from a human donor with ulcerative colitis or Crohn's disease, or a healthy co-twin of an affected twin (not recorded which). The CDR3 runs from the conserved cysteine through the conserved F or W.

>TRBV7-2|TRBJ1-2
CASSLDTSGYYGYTF
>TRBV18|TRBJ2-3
CASSVNPDTQYF
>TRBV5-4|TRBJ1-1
CASSLKTANTEAFF
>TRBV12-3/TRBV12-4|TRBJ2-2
CASSLPPGAGELFF
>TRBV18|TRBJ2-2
CASSPRALEQSTGELFF
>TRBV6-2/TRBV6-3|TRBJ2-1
CASSYSNSPNEQFF
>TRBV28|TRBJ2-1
CASRNSGTAYNEQFF
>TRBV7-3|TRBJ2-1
CASSLNRMNNEQFF
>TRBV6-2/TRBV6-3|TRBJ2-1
CASSYSTGVNEQFF
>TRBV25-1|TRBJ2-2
CASSEYRTGSRFAGELFF
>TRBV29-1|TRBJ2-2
CSVGAGRENTGELFF
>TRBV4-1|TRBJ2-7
CASSQVGTGRRSPYEQYF
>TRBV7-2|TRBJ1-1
CASSSTGPRNTEAFF
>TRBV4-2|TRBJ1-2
CASSQDPTSRINGYTF
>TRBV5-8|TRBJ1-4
CASSRREGWDEKLFF
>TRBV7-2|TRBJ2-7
CASSYSGGAGEQYF
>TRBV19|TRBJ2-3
CASSISRLGEDTQYF
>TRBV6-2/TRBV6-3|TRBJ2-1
CATQRYGDEQFF
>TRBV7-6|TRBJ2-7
CASSPNRGNEQYF
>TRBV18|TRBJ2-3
CASSPPGLAGDTDTQYF
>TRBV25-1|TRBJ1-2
CASSESGRAAYGYTF
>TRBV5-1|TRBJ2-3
CASSLEHTDTQYF
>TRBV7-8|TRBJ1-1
CASTRDRTEAFF
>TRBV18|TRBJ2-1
CASSPPSGGLHEQFF
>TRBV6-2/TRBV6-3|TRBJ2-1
CASSPDRGSEQFF